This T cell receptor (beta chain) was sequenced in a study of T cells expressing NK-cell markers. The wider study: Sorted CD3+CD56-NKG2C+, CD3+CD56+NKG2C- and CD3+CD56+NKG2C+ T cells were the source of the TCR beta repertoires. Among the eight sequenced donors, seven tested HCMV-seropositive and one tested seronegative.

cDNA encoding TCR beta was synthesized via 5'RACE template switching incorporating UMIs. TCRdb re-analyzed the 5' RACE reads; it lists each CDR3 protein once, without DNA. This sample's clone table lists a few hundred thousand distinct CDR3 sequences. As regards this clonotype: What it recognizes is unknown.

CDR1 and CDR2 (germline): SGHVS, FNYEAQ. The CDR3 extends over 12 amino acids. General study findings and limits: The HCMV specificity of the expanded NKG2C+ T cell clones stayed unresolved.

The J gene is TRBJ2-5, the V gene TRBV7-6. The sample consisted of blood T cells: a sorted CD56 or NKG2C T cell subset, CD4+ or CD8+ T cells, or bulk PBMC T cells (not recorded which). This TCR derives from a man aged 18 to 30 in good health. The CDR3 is CASSFASQTQYF.